These 4 T cell receptor beta chains were sequenced from one sample in a study of siplizumab effects on memory and regulatory T cells. The table came from immunoSEQ multiplex PCR; TCRdb's copy has only in-frame clones and leaves some out. The sample has approximately 52,000 clones, about 97% seen once; the top ten hold 0.55% to 0.65%. Sequenced material: naive CD4+ T cells sorted from blood. The origin of the receptors is a human donor in good health.

This chain joins TRBV5-1 and TRBJ2-5, with TRBD1 matching 9 bases. The germline gives CDR1 SGHRS, CDR2 YFSETQ. The length of the CDR3 is 15 residues. Losses at the gene ends were 0 bases for V and 2 bases for J; bases not matched to a gene: 2. Here the CDR3 reads CASSLVGQGQETQYF. The CDR3 DNA reads as TGCGCCAGCAGCTTGGTGGGACAGGGACAAGAGACCCAGTACTTC.

The CDR3 coding sequence is TGTGCCTGGAGTGTAGGCCAGGGGGCGCGGAAGTACTATGGCTACACCTTC. Translating it yields CAWSVGQGARKYYGYTF. The chain uses TRBV30 and TRBJ1-2; TRBD1 matches at 8 bases. The V segment lost 0 bases and the J segment 3 bases; nucleotides outside the gene matches: 12. This CDR3 region has 17 residues. Germline-derived CDR1 and CDR2 are GTSNPN and SVGIG (reference sequence).

V usage is TRBV12-5 and J usage is TRBJ2-1; TRBD2 aligns across 8 bases. The ends lost 0 bases at V and 3 bases at J; junction bases unmatched: 4. The CDR3 consists of 16 residues. Germline V CDR1 and CDR2: LGHNT, FRNRAP. The CDR3 loop is CASGLVQAGVYNEQFF. The CDR3, as DNA: TGTGCTAGTGGTTTGGTACAAGCGGGGGTCTACAATGAGCAGTTCTTC.

The genes are TRBV2 and TRBJ2-1, with D perhaps matching TRBD2 (6 bases). CDR3 length equals 13 residues. The V and J ends lost 1 base and 12 bases respectively, with 13 bases between them. CDR1 and CDR2 (germline): SNHLY, FYNNEI. The CDR3 reads CASSEGGTATQFF. For the CDR3, the DNA is TGTGCCAGCAGTGAAGGGGGGACTGCCACGCAGTTCTTC.